This entry is about one T cell receptor (beta chain). Its target is unknown. It was cDNA, reverse transcribed from extracted RNA, that served as the sequencing template. Measured with immunoSEQ multiplex PCR; TCRdb has only the in-frame clones, and not every one. This table has over 15,000 clones, roughly three fifths appearing once. This CDR3 is built from 15 residues. The germline CDR1 and CDR2 sequences are SGHTS and YDEGEE. The V and J ends lost 4 bases and 0 bases respectively, with 11 bases between them. The entry originates in a study of CD8+ T cells in alopecia areata. Whole-study context: Patients received oral tofacitinib, 5 to 10 mg twice daily, for moderate-to-severe alopecia areata. Tofacitinib administration persisted for 6 to 18 months, succeeded by 6 months off drug.

Points from the study as a whole: There were also resident alphabeta T cells of normal skin sequenced in scalp samples. TCR sharing across patients was less clear than in mice, possibly HLA-related.

Lesional scalp punch biopsies and peripheral blood were collected from alopecia areata patients. The rearrangement links TRBV5-8 to TRBJ2-1; D is unclear. The sequencing input was skin. The source is a human donor with alopecia areata. The CDR3 DNA is TGTGCCAGCAGCCGTGACACTTTCTCCTACAATGAGCAGTTCTTC. Its protein product is CASSRDTFSYNEQFF.